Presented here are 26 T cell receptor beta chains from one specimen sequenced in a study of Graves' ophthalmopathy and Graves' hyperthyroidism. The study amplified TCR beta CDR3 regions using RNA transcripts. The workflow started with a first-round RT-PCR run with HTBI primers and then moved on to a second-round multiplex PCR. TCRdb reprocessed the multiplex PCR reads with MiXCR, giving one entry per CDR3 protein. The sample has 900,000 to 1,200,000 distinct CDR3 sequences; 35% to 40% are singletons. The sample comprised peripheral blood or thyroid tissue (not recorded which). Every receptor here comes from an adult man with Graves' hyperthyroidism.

The CDR3 spells CSARASGGGYTF. CDR3 coding DNA: TGCAGTGCTAGAGCGTCAGGGGGCGGCTACACCTTC. The chain combines TRBV20-1 with TRBJ1-2, with 8 bases fitting TRBD1. This CDR3 spans 12 amino acids. From germline, CDR1 is DFQATT and CDR2 SNEGSKA (reference sequence). J lost 8 bases, V lost 1 base, and 3 bases had no gene match.

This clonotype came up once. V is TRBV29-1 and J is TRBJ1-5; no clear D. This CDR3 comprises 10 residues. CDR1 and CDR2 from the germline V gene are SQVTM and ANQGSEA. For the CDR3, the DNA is TGCGCCCTAAGCAATCAGCCCCAGCATTTT. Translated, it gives CALSNQPQHF.

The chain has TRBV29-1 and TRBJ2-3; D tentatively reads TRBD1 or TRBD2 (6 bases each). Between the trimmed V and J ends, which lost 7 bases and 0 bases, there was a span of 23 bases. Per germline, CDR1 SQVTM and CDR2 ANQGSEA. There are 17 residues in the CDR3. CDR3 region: CSAARGPQFSSTDTQYF. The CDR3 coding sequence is TGCAGCGCTGCCCGGGGGCCTCAATTTTCTAGCACAGATACGCAGTATTTT.

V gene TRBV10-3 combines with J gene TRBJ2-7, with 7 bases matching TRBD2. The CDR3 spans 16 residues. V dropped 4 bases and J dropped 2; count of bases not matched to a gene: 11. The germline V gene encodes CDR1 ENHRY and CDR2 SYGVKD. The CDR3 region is CAISGGVGDYTYEQYF. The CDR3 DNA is TGTGCCATCAGTGGGGGTGTGGGGGACTACACCTACGAGCAGTACTTC.

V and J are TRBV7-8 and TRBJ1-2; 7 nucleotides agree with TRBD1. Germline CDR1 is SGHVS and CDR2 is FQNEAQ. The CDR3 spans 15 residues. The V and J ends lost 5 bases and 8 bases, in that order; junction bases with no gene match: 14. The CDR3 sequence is CASSPRSLGGHGYTF. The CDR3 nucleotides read TGTGCCAGCAGCCCACGTAGTCTAGGGGGCCACGGCTACACCTTC.

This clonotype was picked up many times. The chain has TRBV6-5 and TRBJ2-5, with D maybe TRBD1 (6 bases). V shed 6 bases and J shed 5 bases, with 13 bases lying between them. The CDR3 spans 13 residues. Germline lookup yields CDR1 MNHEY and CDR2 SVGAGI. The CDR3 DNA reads TGTGCCAGCAGACTCAGGGGTCTCGAGACCCAGTACTTC. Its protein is CASRLRGLETQYF.

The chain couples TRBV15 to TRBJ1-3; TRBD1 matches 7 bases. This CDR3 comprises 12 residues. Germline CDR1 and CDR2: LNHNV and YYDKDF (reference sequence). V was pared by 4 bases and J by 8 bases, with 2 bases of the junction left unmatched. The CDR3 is CATSTRGYTIYF. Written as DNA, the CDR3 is TGTGCCACCAGCACCAGGGGGTACACCATATATTTT.

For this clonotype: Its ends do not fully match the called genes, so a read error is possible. The CDR3 loop is CDSSGGLDYEQYF. In nucleotides, the CDR3 is TGTGACAGCAGCGGCGGACTAGACTACGAGCAGTACTTC. The chain links TRBV9 to TRBJ2-7; 7 bases agree with TRBD2. Germline CDR1 is SGDLS and CDR2 is YYNGEE. The CDR3 consists of 13 residues.

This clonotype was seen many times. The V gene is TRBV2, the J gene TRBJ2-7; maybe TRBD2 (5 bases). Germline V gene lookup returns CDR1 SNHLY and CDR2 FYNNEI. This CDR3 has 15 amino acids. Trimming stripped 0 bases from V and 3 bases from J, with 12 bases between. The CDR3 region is CASSEAFGIGYEQYF. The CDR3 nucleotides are TGTGCCAGCAGTGAAGCGTTCGGGATTGGCTACGAGCAGTACTTC. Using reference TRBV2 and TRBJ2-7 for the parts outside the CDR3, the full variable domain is EPEVTQTPSHQVTQMGQEVILRCVPISNHLYFYWYRQILGQKVEFLVSFYNNEISEKSEIFDDQFSVERPDGSNFTLKIRSTKLEDSAMYFCASSEAFGIGYEQYFGPGTRLTVT.

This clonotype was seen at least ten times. The CDR3 DNA sequence: TGTGCCAGCAGCTCCGTAGCGACAGGGAACACTGAAGCTTTCTTT. This gives the protein CASSSVATGNTEAFF. The gene calls are TRBV7-9 and TRBJ1-1; TRBD1 is a possible D gene (6 bases). V lost 4 bases and J 1 base, leaving 13 bases between the germline ends. Per the germline V gene, CDR1 is SEHNR and CDR2 is FQNEAQ (reference sequence). The length of the CDR3 is 15 residues.

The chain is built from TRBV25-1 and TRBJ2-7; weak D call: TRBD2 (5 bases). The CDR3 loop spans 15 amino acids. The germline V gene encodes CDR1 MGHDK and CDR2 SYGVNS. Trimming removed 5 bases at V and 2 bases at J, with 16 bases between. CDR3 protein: CASSYVVRAAYEQYF. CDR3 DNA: TGTGCCAGCAGTTACGTTGTGCGGGCCGCCTACGAGCAGTACTTC.

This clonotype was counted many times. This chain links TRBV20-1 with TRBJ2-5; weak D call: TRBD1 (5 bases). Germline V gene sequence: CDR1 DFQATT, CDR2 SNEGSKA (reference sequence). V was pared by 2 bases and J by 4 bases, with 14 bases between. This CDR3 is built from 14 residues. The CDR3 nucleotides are TGCAGTGCTAGATGGGCAGGGAAGGGAGAGACCCAGTACTTC. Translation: CSARWAGKGETQYF.

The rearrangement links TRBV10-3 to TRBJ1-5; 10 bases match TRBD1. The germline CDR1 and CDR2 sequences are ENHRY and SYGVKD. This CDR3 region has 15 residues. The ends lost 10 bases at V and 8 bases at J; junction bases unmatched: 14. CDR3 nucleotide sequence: TGTGCCAGCAGAACCATGACAGGGGGCTTGGAGCCCCAGCATTTT. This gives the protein CASRTMTGGLEPQHF.

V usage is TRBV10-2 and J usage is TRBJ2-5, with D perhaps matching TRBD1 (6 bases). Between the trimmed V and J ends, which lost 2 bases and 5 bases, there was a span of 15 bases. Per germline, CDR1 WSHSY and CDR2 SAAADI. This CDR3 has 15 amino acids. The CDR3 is CASSEPAGDRETQYF. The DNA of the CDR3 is TGCGCCAGCAGTGAGCCGGCAGGCGACAGGGAGACCCAGTACTTC.

This CDR3 is CASSQGDRTEKLFF. In nucleotides, the CDR3 is TGTGCCAGCAGCCAGGGGGATCGCACTGAAAAACTGTTTTTT. The V gene is TRBV12-3 or TRBV12-4, the J gene TRBJ1-4; 7 bases fit TRBD1. Germline trimming cut 6 bases from V and 7 bases from J; bases unmatched to any gene: 8. The CDR3 has 14 residues.

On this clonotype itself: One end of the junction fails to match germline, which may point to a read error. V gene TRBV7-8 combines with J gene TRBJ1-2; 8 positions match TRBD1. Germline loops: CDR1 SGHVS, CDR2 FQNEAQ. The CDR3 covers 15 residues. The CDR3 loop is CASSQDRQGRTGYTF. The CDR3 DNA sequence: TGCGCCAGCAGCCAAGATCGACAGGGGCGAACTGGCTACACCTTC.

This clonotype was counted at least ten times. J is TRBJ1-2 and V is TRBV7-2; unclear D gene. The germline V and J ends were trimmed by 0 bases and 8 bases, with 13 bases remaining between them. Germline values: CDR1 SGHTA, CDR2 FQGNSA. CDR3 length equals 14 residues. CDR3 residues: CASSLASQARGYTF. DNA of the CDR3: TGTGCCAGCAGCTTAGCAAGTCAGGCTAGGGGCTACACCTTC.

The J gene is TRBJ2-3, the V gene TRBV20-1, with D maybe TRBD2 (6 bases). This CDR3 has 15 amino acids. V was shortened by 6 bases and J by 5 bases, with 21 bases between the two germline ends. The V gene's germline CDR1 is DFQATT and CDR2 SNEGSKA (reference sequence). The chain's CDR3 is CSAQPLASTGDTQYF. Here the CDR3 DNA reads TGCAGTGCGCAACCACTAGCAAGTACGGGAGATACGCAGTATTTT.

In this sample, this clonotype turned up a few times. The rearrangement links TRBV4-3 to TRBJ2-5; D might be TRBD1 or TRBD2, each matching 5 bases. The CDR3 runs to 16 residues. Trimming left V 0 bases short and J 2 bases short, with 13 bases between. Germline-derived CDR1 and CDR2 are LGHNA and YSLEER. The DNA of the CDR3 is TGCGCCAGCAGCCAAGATAGGGGACGCTTTCAAGAGACCCAGTACTTC. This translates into CASSQDRGRFQETQYF.

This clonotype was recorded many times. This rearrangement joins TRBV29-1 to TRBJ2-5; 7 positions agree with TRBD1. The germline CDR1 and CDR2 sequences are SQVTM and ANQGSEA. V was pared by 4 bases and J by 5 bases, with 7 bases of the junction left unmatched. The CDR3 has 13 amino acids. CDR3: CSVGAGRGETQYF. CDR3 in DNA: TGCAGCGTTGGAGCCGGCAGGGGGGAGACCCAGTACTTC. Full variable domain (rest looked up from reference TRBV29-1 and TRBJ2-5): SAVISQKPSRDICQRGTSLTIQCQVDSQVTMMFWYRQQPGQSLTLIATANQGSEATYESGFVIDKFPISRPNLTFSTLTVSNMSPEDSSIYLCSVGAGRGETQYFGPGTRLLVL.

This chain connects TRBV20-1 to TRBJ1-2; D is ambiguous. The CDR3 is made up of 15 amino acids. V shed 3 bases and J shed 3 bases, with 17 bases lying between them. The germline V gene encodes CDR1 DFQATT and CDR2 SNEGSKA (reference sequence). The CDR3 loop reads CSASLIGRVDYGYTF. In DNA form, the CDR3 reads TGCAGTGCTAGTTTGATTGGGAGGGTTGACTATGGCTACACCTTC.

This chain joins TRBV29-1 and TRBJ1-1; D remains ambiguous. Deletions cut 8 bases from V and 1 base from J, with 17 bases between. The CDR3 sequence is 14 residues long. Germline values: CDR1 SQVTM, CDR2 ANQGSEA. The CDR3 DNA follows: TGCAGCTCCGTCCGGGCCAGCGGGAACACTGAAGCTTTCTTT. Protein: CSSVRASGNTEAFF.

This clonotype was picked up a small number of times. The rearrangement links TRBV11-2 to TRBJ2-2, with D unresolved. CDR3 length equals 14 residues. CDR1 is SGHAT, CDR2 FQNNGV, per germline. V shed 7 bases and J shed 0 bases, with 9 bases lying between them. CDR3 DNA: TGTGCCAGCAAGGAAAGCTCGAACACCGGGGAGCTGTTTTTT. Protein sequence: CASKESSNTGELFF. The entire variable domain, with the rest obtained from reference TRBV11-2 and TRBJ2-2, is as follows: EAGVAQSPRYKIIEKRQSVAFWCNPISGHATLYWYQQILGQGPKLLIQFQNNGVVDDSQLPKDRFSAERLKGVDSTLKIQPAKLEDSAVYLCASKESSNTGELFFGEGSRLTVL.

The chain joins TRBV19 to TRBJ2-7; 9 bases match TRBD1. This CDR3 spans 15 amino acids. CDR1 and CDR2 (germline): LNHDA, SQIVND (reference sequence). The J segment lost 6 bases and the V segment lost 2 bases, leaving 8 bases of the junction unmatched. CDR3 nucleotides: TGTGCCAGTAGTATAACAGGGGGCCCTTCACGCGAGCAGTACTTC. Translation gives CASSITGGPSREQYF.

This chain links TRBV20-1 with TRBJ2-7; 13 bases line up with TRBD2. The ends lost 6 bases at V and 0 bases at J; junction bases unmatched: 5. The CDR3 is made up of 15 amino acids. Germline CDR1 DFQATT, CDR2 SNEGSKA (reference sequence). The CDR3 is CSAPTSGGASYEQYF. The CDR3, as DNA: TGCAGTGCCCCTACTAGCGGGGGGGCCTCCTACGAGCAGTACTTC.

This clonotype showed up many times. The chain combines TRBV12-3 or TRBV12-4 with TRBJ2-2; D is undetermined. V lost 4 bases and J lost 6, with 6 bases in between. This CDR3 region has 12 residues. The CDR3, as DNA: TGTGCCAGCAGTTCCGTAGCCGGGGAGCTGTTTTTT. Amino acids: CASSSVAGELFF.